Sequencing of this T cell receptor (beta chain) was carried out in a study of control samples from healthy donors and cancer patients. TCRdb's table, derived via immunoSEQ multiplex PCR, lists solely in-frame clones and lacks some. The sample's table shows roughly 200,000 clones. Per germline, CDR1 LGHDT and CDR2 YNNKEL (reference sequence). This CDR3 is built from 15 residues. V lost 5 bases and J 8 bases, leaving 21 bases between the germline ends. This TCR came from a woman aged 25 to 39 in good health. V is TRBV3-1 (or the pseudogene TRBV3-2) and J is TRBJ1-2; D may be TRBD1 (5 bases). The sample taken for sequencing was blood. CDR3 protein: CASSNTAGTAQGYTF. In DNA form, the CDR3 reads TGTGCCAGCAGCAATACTGCCGGGACGGCACAGGGCTACACCTTC.